A selection of T cell receptor beta chains follows, all from one sample in a study of cytomegalovirus exposure and HLA in healthy donors. Here immunoSEQ multiplex PCR was the method, and the copy in TCRdb shows in-frame clones only, minus some. The table lists approximately 85,000 clones, approximately 56% of them singletons, with approximately 5.8% in the top ten. The sequenced sample consisted of PBMCs. These receptor sequences come from a woman aged 25-40 years in good health and CMV-seropositive. Each CDR3 is given with its conserved first and last residue. Fields, in order: J gene, clone size, D gene, V gene, CDR3 DNA, CDR3 protein. The D gene is left open where the match is weak. Some rows have no size entry. The others give once, few or many, or a class for an expanded clone.

TRBJ1-2,-,-,TRBV18,TGTGCCGGCTCACCAAGAGGAGGGAACTATGGCTACACCTTC,CAGSPRGGNYGYTF
TRBJ1-1,-,-,TRBV20-1,TGCAGTGCAAAAGGACAGACTGAAGCTTTCTTT,CSAKGQTEAFF
TRBJ2-1,-,TRBD2,TRBV7-6,TGTGCCAGCAGCGCCCGACTAGCGGGGGGGCTTTTGACCTACAATGAGCAGTTCTTC,CASSARLAGGLLTYNEQFF
TRBJ2-6,few,-,TRBV7-3,TGTGCCAGCAGCTTATTGCCCTGGGGGACAACGACCTCTGGGGCCAACGTCCTGACTTTC,CASSLLPWGTTTSGANVLTF
TRBJ2-7,few,TRBD1,TRBV6-5,TGTGCCAGCAGTAATACAGGGGGGCACTCCTACGAGCAGTACTTC,CASSNTGGHSYEQYF
TRBJ2-5,-,-,TRBV7-9,TGTGCCAGCAGCTTAGCGACCGGCGGGGAGACCCAGTACTTC,CASSLATGGETQYF
TRBJ1-1,-,-,TRBV27,TGTGCCAGCAGGGAGCGTGGGGGAGGGGCTTTCTTT,CASRERGGGAFF
TRBJ1-4,-,-,TRBV13,TGTGCCAGCAGTCCCGGACACGGGAGTAATGAAAAACTGTTTTTT,CASSPGHGSNEKLFF
TRBJ1-1,-,TRBD1,TRBV10-3,TGTGCCATCAGTGAGCGGGACAGGCTCACTGAAGCTTTCTTT,CAISERDRLTEAFF
TRBJ1-2,-,TRBD1,TRBV9,TGTGCCAGCAGCCCCCTTGGGCAGGGGGCGCGTGGCTACACCTTC,CASSPLGQGARGYTF
TRBJ2-7,few,TRBD2,TRBV13,TGTGCCAGCAGCCCCGGATGGACTAGCTACGAGCAGTACTTC,CASSPGWTSYEQYF
TRBJ2-1,few,-,TRBV7-9,TGTGCCAGCAGCTTCGACAGCTACAATGAGCAGTTCTTC,CASSFDSYNEQFF
TRBJ1-4,-,TRBD1,TRBV7-2,TGTGCCAGCAGCTTAAGGGCAGGGGGGACTAATGAAAAACTGTTTTTT,CASSLRAGGTNEKLFF
TRBJ1-2,few,-,TRBV6-5,TGTGCCAGCAGTGAAACTGATCCTCACTATGGCTACACCTTC,CASSETDPHYGYTF